The T cell receptor beta chain under discussion was sequenced for a study of blood T cell repertoires in COVID-19. Study summary: Sample material is recorded as cDNA or gDNA derived from T cells, B-cell-depleted T cells, or PBMCs.

The CDR3 is 16 amino acids. The germline CDR1 and CDR2 sequences are SGHVS and FNYEAQ. V shed 5 bases and J shed 7 bases, with 23 bases lying between them. Sequencing was performed with immunoSEQ multiplex PCR; in TCRdb, only in-frame clones are kept and a portion is missing. The repertoire holds approximately 380,000 clones, with about 85% as singletons. This TCR was sampled from a woman aged 18-29 years with acute or convalescent COVID-19. Material: peripheral blood. The chain has TRBV7-6 and TRBJ1-2; D is ambiguous. This chain's CDR3 is CASSDTTVAAIGGYTF. DNA of the CDR3: TGTGCCAGCAGCGATACGACCGTGGCGGCGATCGGTGGCTACACCTTC.